These 8 T cell receptor beta chains originate from one sample sequenced in a study of blood T cells in healthy people across ages. Primed by a sample-barcoded 5' primer and a J-beta primer mix, a second PCR proceeded for about 7 to 12 cycles. One entry per CDR3 protein results from TCRdb running MiXCR on the 5' RACE reads. The sample has around 1,500,000 distinct CDR3 sequences, roughly 40% seen once. Input material: blood. The receptors shown here come from a woman between 18 and 30 years old in good health.

The rearrangement joins TRBV6-5 to TRBJ2-7; D not certain. Judging by the DNA end, TRBJ2-5 fits better; the J call may be wrong. The CDR3 runs to 14 residues. Germline values: CDR1 MNHEY, CDR2 SVGAGI. CDR3 protein: CASSLQYLSETQYF. In DNA, the CDR3 is TGTGCCAGCAGTTTGCAGTATCTGTCAGAGACCCAGTACTTC.

The CDR3 region is CASSQANTDTQYF. In nucleotides, the CDR3 is TGCGCCAGCAGCCAGGCGAACACAGATACGCAGTATTTT. The chain is built from TRBV4-1 and TRBJ2-3; D call uncertain. Looked up from germline, CDR1 is MGHRA and CDR2 is YSYEKL. Trimming stripped 3 bases from V and 2 bases from J, with 6 bases between. This CDR3 comprises 13 residues.

This clonotype was observed once. The CDR3 here is CASSFPDQGGYTF. The CDR3 DNA follows: TGTGCCAGCAGCTTCCCCGACCAGGGGGGCTACACCTTC. This chain links TRBV7-9 with TRBJ1-2; D may be TRBD1 (6 bases). The CDR3 consists of 13 residues. Looked up from germline, CDR1 is SEHNR and CDR2 is FQNEAQ (reference sequence). V dropped 3 bases and J dropped 8 bases, with 13 bases sitting between them. Variable domain in full (rest from reference TRBV7-9 and TRBJ1-2): DTGVSQNPRHKITKRGQNVTFRCDPISEHNRLYWYRQTLGQGPEFLTYFQNEAQLEKSRLLSDRFSAERPKGSFSTLEIQRTEQGDSAMYLCASSFPDQGGYTFGSGTRLTVV.

J is TRBJ1-1 and V is TRBV5-1; 7 nucleotides line up with TRBD1. Germline V gene sequence: CDR1 SGHRS, CDR2 YFSETQ. The junction had 7 bases not matched to a gene; V was cut back by 3 bases and J by 8 bases. The CDR3 sequence is 13 residues long. The DNA for the CDR3 is TGCGCCAGCAGCTGGGGAGGGGGCGAGGAAGCTTTCTTT. It translates to CASSWGGGEEAFF.

The chain recombines TRBV5-1 with TRBJ2-3, with 11 bases fitting TRBD1. The CDR3 sequence is 16 residues long. The trim removed 0 bases at V and 6 bases at J, leaving 6 bases unmatched. From germline, CDR1 is SGHRS and CDR2 YFSETQ. The CDR3 nucleotides read TGCGCCAGCAGCTTGGCCCCGGGACAGGGGGGGGATACGCAGTATTTT. Amino acids: CASSLAPGQGGDTQYF.

This rearrangement joins TRBV20-1 to TRBJ1-5; D gene unclear. V lost 3 bases and J lost 4, with 10 bases in between. CDR3 size: 13 residues. Germline loops: CDR1 DFQATT, CDR2 SNEGSKA (reference sequence). The DNA of the CDR3 is TGCAGTGCTAGGGAGGCAGCTAATCAGCCCCAGCATTTT. Translation gives CSAREAANQPQHF.

This clonotype was seen a handful of times. The chain uses TRBV20-1 and TRBJ2-3; 8 nucleotides line up with TRBD2. The germline gives CDR1 DFQATT, CDR2 SNEGSKA (reference sequence). This CDR3 has 14 residues. Trimming cost V 5 bases and J 4 bases; bases outside gene matches: 8. The CDR3 spells CSAPGSGKADTQYF. The CDR3 nucleotides read TGCAGTGCTCCGGGTAGCGGGAAGGCAGATACGCAGTATTTT.

The chain is built from TRBV15 and TRBJ2-1; possibly TRBD1 for D (6 bases). The CDR3 is 17 amino acids. Trimming pared 1 base from V and 0 bases from J, leaving 13 bases between. In germline, CDR1 is LNHNV, CDR2 YYDKDF (reference sequence). The CDR3 spells CATSRVPQGGSYNEQFF. CDR3 bases: TGTGCCACCAGCAGAGTACCACAGGGCGGCTCCTACAATGAGCAGTTCTTC.